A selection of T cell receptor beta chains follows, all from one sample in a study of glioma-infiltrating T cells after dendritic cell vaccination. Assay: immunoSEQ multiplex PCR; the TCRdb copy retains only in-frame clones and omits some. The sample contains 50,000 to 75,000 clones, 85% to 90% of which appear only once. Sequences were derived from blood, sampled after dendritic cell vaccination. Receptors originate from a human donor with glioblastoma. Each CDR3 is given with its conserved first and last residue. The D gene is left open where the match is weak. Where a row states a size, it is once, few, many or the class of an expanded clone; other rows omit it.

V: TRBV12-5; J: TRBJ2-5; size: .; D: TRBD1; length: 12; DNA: TGTGCTAGTGGTCAGGGGGCTGAGACCCAGTACTTC; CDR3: CASGQGAETQYF
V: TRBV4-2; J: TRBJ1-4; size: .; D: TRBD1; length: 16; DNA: TGTGCCAGCAGCACGACAGGGTATGATGCTAATGAAAAACTGTTTTTT; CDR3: CASSTTGYDANEKLFF
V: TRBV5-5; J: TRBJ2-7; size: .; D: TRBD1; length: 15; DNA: TGTGCCAGCAGCGCGGACAGGGGGCGACTCTACGAGCAGTACTTC; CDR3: CASSADRGRLYEQYF
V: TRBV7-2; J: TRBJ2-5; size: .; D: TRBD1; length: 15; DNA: TGTGCCAGCAGCGCTCAGGGACAGTACCAAGAGACCCAGTACTTC; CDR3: CASSAQGQYQETQYF
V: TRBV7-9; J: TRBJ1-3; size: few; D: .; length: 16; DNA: TGTGCCAGCAGCGTAAGACAGCGTCCCTCTGGAAACACCATATATTTT; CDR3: CASSVRQRPSGNTIYF
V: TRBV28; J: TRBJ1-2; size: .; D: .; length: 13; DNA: TGTGCCAGCAGTCAGATCGCTAACTATGGCTACACCTTC; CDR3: CASSQIANYGYTF
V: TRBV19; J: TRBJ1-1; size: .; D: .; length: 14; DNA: TGTGCCAGTAGTATAGCTTACATGAACACTGAAGCTTTCTTT; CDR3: CASSIAYMNTEAFF
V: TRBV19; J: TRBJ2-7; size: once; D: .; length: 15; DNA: TGTGCCAGTAGTGATTCAGGGGTTTCGTCCTACGAGCAGTACTTC; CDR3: CASSDSGVSSYEQYF
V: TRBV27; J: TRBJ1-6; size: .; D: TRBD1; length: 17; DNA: TGTGCCAGCAGTTTTAAGGACAGGGGGGCCTATAATTCACCCCTCCACTTT; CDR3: CASSFKDRGAYNSPLHF
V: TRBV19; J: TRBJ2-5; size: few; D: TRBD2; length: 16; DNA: TGTGCCAGTAGGGGTGGTAGCGGGGGGGCCAGAGAGACCCAGTACTTC; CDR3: CASRGGSGGARETQYF
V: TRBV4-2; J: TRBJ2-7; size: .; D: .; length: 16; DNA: TGTGCCAGCAGCCAAGAAGGGCAGGGGTTAACCTACGAGCAGTACTTC; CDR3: CASSQEGQGLTYEQYF
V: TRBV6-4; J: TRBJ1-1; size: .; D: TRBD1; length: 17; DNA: TGTGCCAGCAGTGCAACCGGGACAGGGAGGTTGAGCACTGAAGCTTTCTTT; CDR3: CASSATGTGRLSTEAFF
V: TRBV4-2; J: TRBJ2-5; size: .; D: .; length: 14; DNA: TGTGCCAGCAGCCGACTAGGGGCGTCAGAGACCCAGTACTTC; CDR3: CASSRLGASETQYF
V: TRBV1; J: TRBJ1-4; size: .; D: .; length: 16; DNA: TGCACCAGCAGCCAAGAGGGCGGAGGGGTTGGGGAAAAACTGTTTTTT; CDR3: CTSSQEGGGVGEKLFF
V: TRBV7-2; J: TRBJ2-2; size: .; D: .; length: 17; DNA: TGTGCCAGCAGCCTGTTAGGAGGGGGCCAGTACACCGGGGAGCTGTTTTTT; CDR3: CASSLLGGGQYTGELFF
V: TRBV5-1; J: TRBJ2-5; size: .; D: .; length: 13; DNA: TGCGCCAGCAGCTACAGCGGGCAAGAGACCCAGTACTTC; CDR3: CASSYSGQETQYF
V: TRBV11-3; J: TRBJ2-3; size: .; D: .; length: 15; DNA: TGTGCCAGCACCCTTAGCGGAGGAATCACAGATACGCAGTATTTT; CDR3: CASTLSGGITDTQYF
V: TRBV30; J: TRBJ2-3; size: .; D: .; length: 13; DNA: TGTGCCTGGAGCGCTGAGCTTACAGATACGCAGTATTTT; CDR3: CAWSAELTDTQYF
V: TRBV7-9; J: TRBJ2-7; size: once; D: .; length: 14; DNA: TGTGCCAGCAGCTTATCAGCGTTCATGGGCGAGCAGTACTTC; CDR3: CASSLSAFMGEQYF
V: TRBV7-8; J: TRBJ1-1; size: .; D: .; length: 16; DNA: TGTGCCAGCAGCTTAGAGGTTGCGACAGGAGAACAAGAAGCTTTCTTT; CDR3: CASSLEVATGEQEAFF
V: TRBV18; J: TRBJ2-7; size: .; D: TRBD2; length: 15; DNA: TGTGCCAGCTCCCCGGGACTAGCGGGGCCCTACGAGCAGTACTTC; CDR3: CASSPGLAGPYEQYF
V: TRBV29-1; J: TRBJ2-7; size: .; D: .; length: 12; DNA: TGCAGCCGGCGGGGCAGTTTCATCGAGCAGTACTTC; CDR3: CSRRGSFIEQYF
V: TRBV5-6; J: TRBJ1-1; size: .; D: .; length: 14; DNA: TGTGCCAGCAGCCCACGGAGATCGAACACTGAAGCTTTCTTT; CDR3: CASSPRRSNTEAFF
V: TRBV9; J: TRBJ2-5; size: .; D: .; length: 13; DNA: TGTGCCAGCAGCGTATACGGGTGGGAGACCCAGTACTTC; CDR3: CASSVYGWETQYF
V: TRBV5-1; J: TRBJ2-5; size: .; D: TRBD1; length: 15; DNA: TGCGCCAGCAGGACCGGGACAGGGGGCGAAGAGACCCAGTACTTC; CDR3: CASRTGTGGEETQYF
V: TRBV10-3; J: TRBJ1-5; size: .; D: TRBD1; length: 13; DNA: TGTGCCACCAACAGGGGCGGCAATCAGCCCCAGCATTTT; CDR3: CATNRGGNQPQHF
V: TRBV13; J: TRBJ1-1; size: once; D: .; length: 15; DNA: TGTGCCAGCAGCTTAGGAGCGGGACACCTTTATGAAGCTTTCTTT; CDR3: CASSLGAGHLYEAFF
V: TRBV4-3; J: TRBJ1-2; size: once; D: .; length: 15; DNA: TGCGCCAGCAGCCAAGATAGGCAGGGTCCCTATGGCTACACCTTC; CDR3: CASSQDRQGPYGYTF
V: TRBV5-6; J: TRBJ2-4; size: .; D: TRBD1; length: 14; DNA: TGTGCCAGCAGTTACGGGACAGGGGGGAACATTCAGTACTTC; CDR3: CASSYGTGGNIQYF
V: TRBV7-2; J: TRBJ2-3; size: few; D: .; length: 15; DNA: TGTGCCAGCAGCTCCTTTCTAGCGAGAGCAGATACGCAGTATTTT; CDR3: CASSSFLARADTQYF
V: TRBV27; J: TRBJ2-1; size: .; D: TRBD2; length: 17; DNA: TGTGCCAGCAGTTTATATGCTAGCGGGGGGGCAAGAGATGAGCAGTTCTTC; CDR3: CASSLYASGGARDEQFF
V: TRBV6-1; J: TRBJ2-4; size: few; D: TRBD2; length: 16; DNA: TGTGCCAGCAGTGAAGTGGGAGGGTTGGCCAAAAACATTCAGTACTTC; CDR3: CASSEVGGLAKNIQYF
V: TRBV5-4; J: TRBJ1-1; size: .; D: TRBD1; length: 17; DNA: TGTGCCAGCAGCATTACCCGAGGGGGCGCCGTAGAAACTGAAGCTTTCTTT; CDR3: CASSITRGGAVETEAFF
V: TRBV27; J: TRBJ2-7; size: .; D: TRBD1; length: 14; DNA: TGTGCCAGCAGTTGGGCAGGGGGCTTCTACGAGCAGTACTTC; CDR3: CASSWAGGFYEQYF
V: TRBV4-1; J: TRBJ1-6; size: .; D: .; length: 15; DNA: TGCGCCAGCAGCCGAGGACAGCAGGATAATTCCCCCCTCCACTTT; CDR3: CASSRGQQDNSPLHF
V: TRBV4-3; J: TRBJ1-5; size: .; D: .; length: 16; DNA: TGCGCCAGCAGCCAAGACTTAAGGGGTGGCAATCAGCCCCAGCATTTT; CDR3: CASSQDLRGGNQPQHF
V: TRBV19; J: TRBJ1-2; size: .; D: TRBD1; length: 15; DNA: TGTGCCAGTAAAACTCCGGGACAGTTCCTCTATGGCTACACCTTC; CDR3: CASKTPGQFLYGYTF
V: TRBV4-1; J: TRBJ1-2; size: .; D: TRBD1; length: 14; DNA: TGCGCCAGCAGCCAAGCCTGGGACAGAAGTGGCTACACCTTC; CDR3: CASSQAWDRSGYTF
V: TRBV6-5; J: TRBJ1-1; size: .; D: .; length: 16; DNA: TGTGCCAGCAGTTACTATGACGGGATTCTGGGGACTGAAGCTTTCTTT; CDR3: CASSYYDGILGTEAFF
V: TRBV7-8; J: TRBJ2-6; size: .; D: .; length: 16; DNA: TGTGCCAGCAGCTTAGTCGGGAACTCTGGGGCCAACGTCCTGACTTTC; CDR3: CASSLVGNSGANVLTF
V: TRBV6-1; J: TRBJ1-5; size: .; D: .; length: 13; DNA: TGTGCCAGCAGTGTCGGGGACTATCAGCCCCAGCATTTT; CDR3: CASSVGDYQPQHF
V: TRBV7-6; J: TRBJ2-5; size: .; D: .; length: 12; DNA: TGTGCCAGCAGCTTAGGAGAGGAGACCCAGTACTTC; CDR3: CASSLGEETQYF
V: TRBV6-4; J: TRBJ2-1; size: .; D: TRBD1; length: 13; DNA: TGTGCCAGCAGTGTCGAAACAGGGGACGAGCAGTTCTTC; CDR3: CASSVETGDEQFF
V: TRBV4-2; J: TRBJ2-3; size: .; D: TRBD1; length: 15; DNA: TGTGCCAGCAGCCCCTCTGGGACAGGAACAGATACGCAGTATTTT; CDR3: CASSPSGTGTDTQYF
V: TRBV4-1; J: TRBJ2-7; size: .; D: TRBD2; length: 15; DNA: TGCGCCAGCTCCCAAGTCCCGGGACTAGCCTACGAGCAGTACTTC; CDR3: CASSQVPGLAYEQYF
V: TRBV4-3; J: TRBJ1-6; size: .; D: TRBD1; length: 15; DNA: TGCGCCAGCAGCCAAGATATGGACAGGGATTCACCCCTCCACTTT; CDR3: CASSQDMDRDSPLHF
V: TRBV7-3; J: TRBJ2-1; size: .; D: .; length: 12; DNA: TGTGCCAGCAATGTAGGGGTGGAGGAGCAGTTCTTC; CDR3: CASNVGVEEQFF
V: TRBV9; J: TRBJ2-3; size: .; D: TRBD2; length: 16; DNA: TGTGCCAGCAGCCCCTCGGGGCTAGCGGGCACAGATACGCAGTATTTT; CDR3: CASSPSGLAGTDTQYF